This TCR beta chain was sequenced for a study of identical twins. The germline V and J ends were trimmed by 1 base and 0 bases, with 6 bases remaining between them. Germline assignment: CDR1 SQVTM and CDR2 ANQGSEA. The CDR3 is made up of 13 amino acids. TCRdb re-called the 5' RACE reads with MiXCR, one entry per CDR3 protein. The repertoire consists of a few hundred thousand distinct CDR3 sequences, with approximately 14% occurring once and the leading ten covering 0.44%. Findings and limits, study-wide: Those out-of-frame alpha sequences shared by twins showed an excess of low generation probability.

This clonotype was counted at least ten times. The antigen is not known. The sample was also linked to a second study, of yellow fever vaccine responses in identical twins.

The chain links TRBV29-1 to TRBJ1-1; D not resolved. The source of this sequence is a woman aged 18-30 years in good health. The sample taken for sequencing was CD4+ T cells sorted from blood. The CDR3 reads CSVEGHLNTEAFF. DNA of the CDR3: TGCAGCGTTGAAGGACACCTGAACACTGAAGCTTTCTTT. The whole variable domain, remainder taken from reference TRBV29-1 and TRBJ1-1, is SAVISQKPSRDICQRGTSLTIQCQVDSQVTMMFWYRQQPGQSLTLIATANQGSEATYESGFVIDKFPISRPNLTFSTLTVSNMSPEDSSIYLCSVEGHLNTEAFFGQGTRLTVV.